What follows are 29 T cell receptor beta chains derived from one specimen sequenced in a study of blood T cell repertoires in COVID-19. Clones were read by immunoSEQ multiplex PCR, and TCRdb kept only the in-frame ones, dropping some. The table lists roughly 100,000 clones, approximately 85% of them singletons. Sequenced input: peripheral blood. The receptors here all came from a woman over 75 with active or convalescent COVID-19.

This chain joins TRBV6-5 and TRBJ2-1, with TRBD2 identical over 8 bases. The CDR3 totals 15 residues. Germline values: CDR1 MNHEY, CDR2 SVGAGI. Trimming at V came to 5 bases and at J to 7 bases, leaving 10 bases not matched to a gene. The chain's CDR3 is CASSPVGGVENEQFF. DNA for the CDR3: TGTGCCAGCAGTCCCGTCGGGGGGGTAGAAAATGAGCAGTTCTTC.

Concerning this clone: The junction does not match germline at one end; this may be a read error. The chain joins TRBV5-1 to TRBJ2-3, with D unclear. Germline lookup yields CDR1 SGHRS and CDR2 YFSETQ. There are 13 residues in the CDR3. The CDR3 region is CASSFPPVDTQYF. In DNA form, the CDR3 reads TGTGCCAGCAGCTTTCCCCCGGTGGATACGCAGTATTTT. Together with reference TRBV5-1 and TRBJ2-3, the CDR3 gives the full variable domain: KAGVTQTPRYLIKTRGQQVTLSCSPISGHRSVSWYQQTPGQGLQFLFEYFSETQRNKGNFPGRFSGRQFSNSRSEMNVSTLELGDSALYLCASSFPPVDTQYFGPGTRLTVL.

The V and J genes are TRBV5-6 and TRBJ2-1; 12 bases match TRBD2. Germline trimming cut 6 bases from V and 7 bases from J; bases unmatched to any gene: 11. Per the germline V gene, CDR1 is SGHDT and CDR2 is YYEEEE. There are 16 residues in the CDR3. CDR3 sequence: CASNQRLAGVLNEQFF. The DNA of the CDR3 is TGTGCCAGCAACCAGAGACTAGCGGGAGTCTTGAATGAGCAGTTCTTC.

The chain combines TRBV4-2 with TRBJ2-3, with 11 bases lining up with TRBD2. CDR1 is LGHNA and CDR2 is YNFKEQ in the germline V gene. V was clipped by 0 bases and J by 4 bases; unmatched bases: 3. The CDR3 has 16 residues. The CDR3 region is CASSQELAGVPDTQYF. The DNA for the CDR3 is TGTGCCAGCAGCCAAGAACTAGCGGGAGTACCAGATACGCAGTATTTT.

V is TRBV4-3 and J is TRBJ2-3; TRBD2 aligns across 10 bases. Germline V gene sequence: CDR1 LGHNA, CDR2 YSLEER. J gave up 5 bases and V 4 bases, and 12 bases lay outside the gene matches. The CDR3 sequence is 17 residues long. DNA for the CDR3: TGCGCCAGCAGCCCGGATGGTACTAGCGGGACGGTAGATACGCAGTATTTT. This sequence encodes CASSPDGTSGTVDTQYF.

CDR3 sequence: CASRNLAGAGNTQYF. The DNA of the CDR3 is TGTGCCAGCAGGAACTTAGCGGGAGCGGGAAATACGCAGTATTTT. The chain uses TRBV28 and TRBJ2-3, with TRBD2 matching 9 bases. CDR3 length: 15 residues. Germline trimming cut 6 bases from V and 7 bases from J; bases unmatched to any gene: 11. The V gene's germline CDR1 is MDHEN and CDR2 SYDVKM. Complete variable domain (other parts from reference TRBV28 and TRBJ2-3): DVKVTQSSRYLVKRTGEKVFLECVQDMDHENMFWYRQDPGLGLRLIYFSYDVKMKEKGDIPEGYSVSREKKERFSLILESASTNQTSMYLCASRNLAGAGNTQYFGPGTRLTVL.

CDR3 in amino acids: CASSVGQGGNQPQHF. The CDR3 region has the DNA TGTGCCAGCAGCGTCGGACAGGGTGGCAATCAGCCCCAGCATTTT. This sequence joins TRBV9 and TRBJ1-5; 8 bases map to TRBD1. V lost 2 bases, J lost 2 bases, and 3 bases stayed unmatched. CDR1 SGDLS and CDR2 YYNGEE come from the germline V gene. The CDR3 length is 15 residues. The full variable domain, rest sourced from reference TRBV9 and TRBJ1-5, is DSGVTQTPKHLITATGQRVTLRCSPRSGDLSVYWYQQSLDQGLQFLIQYYNGEERAKGNILERFSAQQFPDLHSELNLSSLELGDSALYFCASSVGQGGNQPQHFGDGTRLSIL.

The chain employs TRBV5-4 and TRBJ1-5; 8 nucleotides align to TRBD1. Germline assignment: CDR1 SGHNT and CDR2 YYREEE (reference sequence). After removal of 4 bases from V and 4 bases from J, the junction contained 7 bases not matched to a gene. The CDR3 has 15 amino acids. The CDR3: CASSAGQGINQPQHF. In DNA form, the CDR3 reads TGTGCCAGCAGCGCTGGACAGGGTATTAATCAGCCCCAGCATTTT.

V usage is TRBV28 and J usage is TRBJ2-5; D is perhaps TRBD2 (6 bases). Germline CDR1 is MDHEN and CDR2 is SYDVKM. The CDR3 contains 16 residues. V was pared by 6 bases and J by 4 bases, with 21 bases between. The CDR3 region is CASRGAGGLGGETQYF. CDR3 DNA sequence: TGTGCCAGCAGGGGAGCAGGCGGGCTGGGGGGAGAGACCCAGTACTTC. Complete variable domain (other parts from reference TRBV28 and TRBJ2-5): DVKVTQSSRYLVKRTGEKVFLECVQDMDHENMFWYRQDPGLGLRLIYFSYDVKMKEKGDIPEGYSVSREKKERFSLILESASTNQTSMYLCASRGAGGLGGETQYFGPGTRLLVL.

This CDR3 reads CASSGDRGQAFF. In nucleotides, the CDR3 is TGTGCCAGCAGTGGGGACAGGGGTCAAGCTTTCTTT. The V gene is TRBV2, the J gene TRBJ1-1, with TRBD1 matching 10 bases. The trim removed 4 bases at V and 9 bases at J, leaving 2 bases unmatched. The CDR3 spans 12 residues. Germline values: CDR1 SNHLY, CDR2 FYNNEI.

V and J are TRBV5-1 and TRBJ2-3, with 8 bases that match TRBD2. This CDR3 contains 14 residues. V was clipped by 4 bases and J by 2 bases; unmatched bases: 3. Per the germline V gene, CDR1 is SGHRS and CDR2 is YFSETQ. The CDR3 reads CASSPGGDTDTQYF. CDR3 bases: TGCGCCAGCAGCCCGGGGGGGGACACAGATACGCAGTATTTT.

The rearrangement joins TRBV5-4 to TRBJ1-4, with a possible D match to TRBD1 (6 bases). This CDR3 contains 11 residues. Germline V gives CDR1 SGHNT, CDR2 YYREEE (reference sequence). V dropped 0 bases and J dropped 12 bases, with 6 bases sitting between them. This CDR3 is CASSLDRELFF. In DNA form, the CDR3 reads TGTGCCAGCAGCTTGGACAGGGAACTGTTTTTT.

CDR3 nucleotide sequence: TGCGCCAGCAGCCCAGGACTAGCGGGAGTCGACGAGCAGTACTTC. It codes for CASSPGLAGVDEQYF. The chain joins TRBV4-1 to TRBJ2-7, with 13 positions matching TRBD2. The germline V gene encodes CDR1 MGHRA and CDR2 YSYEKL. Trimming at V came to 4 bases and at J to 5 bases, leaving 5 bases not matched to a gene. The CDR3 sequence is 15 residues long.

This clone was detected once. This sequence joins TRBV7-3 and TRBJ2-5; D is possibly TRBD1 (5 bases). Germline V lookup: CDR1 SGHTA, CDR2 FQGTGA. The CDR3 sequence is 14 residues long. The V gene lost 2 bases and the J gene lost 4 bases, with 11 bases spanning the gap. The CDR3 DNA reads TGTGCCAGCAGCTTATCAGGGTCGGCAGAGACCCAGTACTTC. Protein sequence: CASSLSGSAETQYF.

The chain couples TRBV15 to TRBJ2-2; D is uncertain. V lost 1 base and J lost 5, with 2 bases in between. Germline CDR1 LNHNV, CDR2 YYDKDF (reference sequence). The CDR3 loop spans 12 amino acids. CDR3 nucleotide sequence: TGTGCCACCAGCAGAGTAACCGGGGAGCTGTTTTTT. It codes for CATSRVTGELFF.

The rearrangement joins TRBV7-9 to TRBJ1-1, with a possible D match to TRBD1 (6 bases). CDR3 size: 14 residues. Germline V lookup: CDR1 SEHNR, CDR2 FQNEAQ (reference sequence). V was cut by 5 bases and J by 1 base, with 11 bases left in between. For the CDR3, the DNA is TGTGCCAGCAGCAATCCGACAGGGAACACTGAAGCTTTCTTT. Its protein product is CASSNPTGNTEAFF.

The chain has TRBV7-9 and TRBJ2-3, with 10 bases aligning to TRBD2. Unmatched junction bases numbered 1, after V lost 2 bases and J lost 5 bases. The germline V gene encodes CDR1 SEHNR and CDR2 FQNEAQ (reference sequence). The CDR3 totals 14 residues. In DNA, the CDR3 is TGTGCCAGCAGCTTACTAGCGGGGGTAGATACGCAGTATTTT. This encodes CASSLLAGVDTQYF.

This clone was seen repeatedly, ten times or more. The rearrangement links TRBV10-3 to TRBJ2-3; TRBD2 matches at 12 bases. Looked up from germline, CDR1 is ENHRY and CDR2 is SYGVKD. The V and J ends lost 10 bases and 4 bases, in that order; junction bases with no gene match: 6. The CDR3 covers 14 residues. The CDR3 loop reads CATASGRDADTQYF. CDR3 in DNA: TGTGCCACCGCTAGCGGGAGGGATGCAGATACGCAGTATTTT.

The rearrangement uses TRBV19 and TRBJ1-5; tentative D call: TRBD1 (6 bases). Germline-derived CDR1 and CDR2 are LNHDA and SQIVND (reference sequence). CDR3 length: 15 amino acids. Trimming removed 2 bases at V and 5 bases at J, with 13 bases between. The CDR3 spells CASSIMTGRYQPQHF. CDR3 sequence (DNA): TGTGCCAGTAGTATAATGACAGGCCGTTATCAGCCCCAGCATTTT.

The chain combines TRBV7-3 with TRBJ2-6, with 12 bases that match TRBD1. There are 18 residues in the CDR3. V shed 6 bases, J shed 1 base, and the junction held 7 bases outside the gene matches. Germline values: CDR1 SGHTA, CDR2 FQGTGA. CDR3 protein: CASSPRGQGASGANVLTF. The DNA for the CDR3 is TGTGCCAGCAGTCCCCGGGGACAGGGGGCATCTGGGGCCAACGTCCTGACTTTC.

As for this clone: Its ends do not fully match the called genes, so a read error is possible. The chain couples TRBV5-1 to TRBJ1-3; 7 nucleotides agree with TRBD1. The CDR3 is 14 residues long. The germline gives CDR1 SGHRS, CDR2 YFSETQ. CDR3 loop: CASSMGDSGNTIYF. The CDR3 nucleotides read TGTGCCAGCAGCATGGGGGACAGCGGAAACACCATATATTTT.

This chain joins TRBV19 and TRBJ1-5; D may be TRBD1 (5 bases). Trimming removed 4 bases at V and 0 bases at J, with 13 bases between. Germline V gene lookup returns CDR1 LNHDA and CDR2 SQIVND (reference sequence). This CDR3 contains 16 residues. CDR3 amino acids: CASSTSGLSSNQPQHF. The CDR3 DNA sequence: TGTGCCAGTAGTACCTCGGGACTTTCTAGCAATCAGCCCCAGCATTTT.

The gene calls are TRBV7-2 and TRBJ2-1; D remains ambiguous. Germline CDR1 reads SGHTA; CDR2 reads FQGNSA. The CDR3 runs 13 residues. With 1 base removed from V and 9 bases from J, the gap between germline ends came to 10 bases. This chain's CDR3 is CASSLGASSEQFF. In DNA, the CDR3 is TGTGCCAGCAGCTTAGGGGCGTCGAGTGAGCAGTTCTTC.

The chain employs TRBV29-1 and TRBJ1-2; no definite D call. V lost 5 bases to trimming and J lost 3 bases, with 16 bases between them. The length of the CDR3 is 14 residues. CDR1 is SQVTM, CDR2 ANQGSEA, per germline. The CDR3 region is CSVRETRADYGYTF. CDR3 nucleotide sequence: TGCAGCGTTCGGGAAACACGGGCTGACTATGGCTACACCTTC.

This clone appeared once. V and J are TRBV10-3 and TRBJ1-3, with no clear D. The germline V and J ends were trimmed by 6 bases and 1 base, with 7 bases remaining between them. This CDR3 has 13 amino acids. The germline V gene has CDR1 ENHRY and CDR2 SYGVKD. The DNA of the CDR3 is TGTGCCATCAGCTTCCAGTCTGGAAACACCATATATTTT. It encodes CAISFQSGNTIYF.

The V and J genes are TRBV19 and TRBJ2-2; D may be TRBD1 (5 bases). The CDR3 contains 15 residues. The V gene lost 4 bases and the J gene lost 1 base, with 10 bases spanning the gap. The germline V gene encodes CDR1 LNHDA and CDR2 SQIVND (reference sequence). CDR3 loop: CASSTHQGNTGELFF. CDR3 bases: TGTGCCAGTAGTACCCACCAGGGGAACACCGGGGAGCTGTTTTTT.

The DNA of the CDR3 is TGTGCCAGCAGCGACAGTGTGATTAACAATGAGCAGTTCTTC. Protein product: CASSDSVINNEQFF. The gene calls are TRBV5-4 and TRBJ2-1; D is perhaps TRBD1 (5 bases). CDR3 length: 14 amino acids. V dropped 4 bases and J dropped 5 bases, with 13 bases sitting between them. Germline CDR1 SGHNT, CDR2 YYREEE (reference sequence).

The chain combines TRBV11-3 with TRBJ2-3, with D possibly matching TRBD2 (5 bases). The CDR3 has 14 amino acids. CDR1 is SGHNT, CDR2 YENEEA, per germline. Trimming shortened V by 2 bases and J by 3 bases, and 9 bases separated the two germline ends. CDR3 amino acids: CASSLREGTDTQYF. The CDR3, as DNA: TGTGCCAGCAGCTTACGGGAAGGGACAGATACGCAGTATTTT.

CDR3 residues: CASSPYNTGELFF. CDR3 nucleotide sequence: TGTGCCAGCAGTCCTTATAACACCGGGGAGCTGTTTTTT. The chain uses TRBV28 and TRBJ2-2; D gene uncertain. The CDR3 length is 13 residues. Germline CDR1 MDHEN, CDR2 SYDVKM. Trimming pared 5 bases from V and 2 bases from J, leaving 6 bases between.